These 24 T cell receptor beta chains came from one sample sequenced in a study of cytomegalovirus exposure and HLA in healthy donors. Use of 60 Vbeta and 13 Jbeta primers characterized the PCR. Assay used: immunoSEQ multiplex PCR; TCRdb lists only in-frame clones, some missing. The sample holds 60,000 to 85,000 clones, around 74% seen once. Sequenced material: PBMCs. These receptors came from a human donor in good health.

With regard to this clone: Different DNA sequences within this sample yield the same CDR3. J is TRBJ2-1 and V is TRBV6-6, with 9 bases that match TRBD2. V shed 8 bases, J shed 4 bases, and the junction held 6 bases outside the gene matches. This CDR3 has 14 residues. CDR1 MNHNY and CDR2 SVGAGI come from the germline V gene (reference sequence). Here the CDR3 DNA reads TGTGCCAGCTTGACTAGCGGAAAATACAATGAGCAGTTCTTC. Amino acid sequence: CASLTSGKYNEQFF.

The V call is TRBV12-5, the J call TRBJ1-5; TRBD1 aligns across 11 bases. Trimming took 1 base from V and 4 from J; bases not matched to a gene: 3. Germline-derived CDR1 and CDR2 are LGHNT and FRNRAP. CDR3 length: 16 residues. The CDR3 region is CASGLAGTGGNQPQHF. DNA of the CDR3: TGTGCTAGTGGTTTGGCCGGGACAGGGGGAAATCAGCCCCAGCATTTT.

This CDR3 is CASSQDAGLYNEQFF. The CDR3 DNA reads TGCGCCAGCAGCCAAGATGCGGGTCTTTACAATGAGCAGTTCTTC. This chain uses TRBV4-1 with TRBJ2-1, with D possibly matching TRBD2 (5 bases). The length of the CDR3 is 15 residues. Germline V gene sequence: CDR1 MGHRA, CDR2 YSYEKL. With 0 bases removed from V and 4 bases from J, the gap between germline ends came to 10 bases.

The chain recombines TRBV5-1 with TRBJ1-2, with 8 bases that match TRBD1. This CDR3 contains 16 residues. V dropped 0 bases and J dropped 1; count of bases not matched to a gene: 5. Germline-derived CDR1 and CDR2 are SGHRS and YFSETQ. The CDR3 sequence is CASSLDPGGNNYGYTF. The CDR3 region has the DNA TGCGCCAGCAGCTTGGACCCAGGGGGCAATAACTATGGCTACACCTTC.

CDR3 protein: CASSEGGTGFLAFF. CDR3 DNA: TGTGCCAGCAGTGAAGGGGGGACAGGGTTTTTAGCTTTCTTT. V and J are TRBV6-1 and TRBJ1-1, with TRBD1 identical over 9 bases. J lost 10 bases, V lost 1 base, and 7 bases had no gene match. Per germline, CDR1 MNHNS and CDR2 SASEGT. CDR3 length: 14 amino acids.

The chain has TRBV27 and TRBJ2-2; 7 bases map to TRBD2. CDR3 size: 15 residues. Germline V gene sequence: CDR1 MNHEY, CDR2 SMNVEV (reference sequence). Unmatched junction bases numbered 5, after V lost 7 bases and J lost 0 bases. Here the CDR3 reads CASKWGGTNTGELFF. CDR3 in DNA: TGTGCCAGCAAATGGGGGGGTACGAACACCGGGGAGCTGTTTTTT.

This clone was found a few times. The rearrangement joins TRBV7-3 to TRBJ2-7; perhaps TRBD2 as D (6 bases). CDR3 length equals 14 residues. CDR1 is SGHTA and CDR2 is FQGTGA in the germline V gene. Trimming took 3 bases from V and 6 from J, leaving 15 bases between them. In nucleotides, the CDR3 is TGTGCCAGCAGCTTCAGCGGGCCGGGGTCCGAGCAGTACTTC. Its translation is CASSFSGPGSEQYF.

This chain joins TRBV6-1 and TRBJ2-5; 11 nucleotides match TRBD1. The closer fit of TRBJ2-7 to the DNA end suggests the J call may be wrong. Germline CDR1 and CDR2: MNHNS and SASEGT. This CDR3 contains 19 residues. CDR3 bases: TGTGCCAGCAGTGCGCCGGGACAGGGGGAGCTTAAGTACTCCTACGAGCAGTACTTC. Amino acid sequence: CASSAPGQGELKYSYEQYF.

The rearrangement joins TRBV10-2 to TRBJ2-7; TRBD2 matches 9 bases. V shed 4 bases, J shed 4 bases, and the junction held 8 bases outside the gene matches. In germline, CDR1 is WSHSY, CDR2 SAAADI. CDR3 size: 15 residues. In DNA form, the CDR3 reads TGCGCCAGCAGTGTGGGTAGCGGGGGACTTTACGAGCAGTACTTC. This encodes CASSVGSGGLYEQYF.

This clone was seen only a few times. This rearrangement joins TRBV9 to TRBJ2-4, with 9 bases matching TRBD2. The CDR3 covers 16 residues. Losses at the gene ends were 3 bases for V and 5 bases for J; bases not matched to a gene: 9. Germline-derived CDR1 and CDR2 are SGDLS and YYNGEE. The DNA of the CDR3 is TGTGCCAGCAGCGCCCAGCCGACTAGCGGTGAAAACATTCAGTACTTC. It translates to CASSAQPTSGENIQYF.

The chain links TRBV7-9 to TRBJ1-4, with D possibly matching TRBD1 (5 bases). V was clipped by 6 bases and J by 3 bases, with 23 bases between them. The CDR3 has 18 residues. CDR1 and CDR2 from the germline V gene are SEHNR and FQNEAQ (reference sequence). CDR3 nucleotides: TGTGCCAGCAGTGCCATGGCTCGACGGGCGGGGGCTAATGAAAAACTGTTTTTT. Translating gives CASSAMARRAGANEKLFF.

CDR3 coding DNA: TGTGCCAGCAGCTTAGCGGGGGTGGGGGACAGGGGGAACACTGAAGCTTTCTTT. It translates to CASSLAGVGDRGNTEAFF. The J gene is TRBJ1-1, the V gene TRBV7-6, with 10 bases aligning to TRBD1. Per the germline V gene, CDR1 is SGHVS and CDR2 is FNYEAQ. The CDR3 consists of 18 residues. Losses at the gene ends were 0 bases for V and 1 base for J; bases not matched to a gene: 8.

As DNA, the CDR3 is TGTGCCACCAGCAGAGTCGGGGCAGGGGGCTCAGGGAATCAGCCCCAGCATTTT. Translation gives CATSRVGAGGSGNQPQHF. This rearrangement joins TRBV15 to TRBJ1-5; 8 bases align to TRBD1. CDR1 and CDR2 (germline): LNHNV, YYDKDF (reference sequence). V shed 1 base, J shed 4 bases, and the junction held 12 bases outside the gene matches. CDR3 size: 18 residues.

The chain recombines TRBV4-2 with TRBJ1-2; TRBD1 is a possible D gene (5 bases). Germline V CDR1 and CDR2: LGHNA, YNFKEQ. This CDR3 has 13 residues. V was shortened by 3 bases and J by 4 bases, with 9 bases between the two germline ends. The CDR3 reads CASSQGLSYGYTF. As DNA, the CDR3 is TGTGCCAGCAGCCAGGGACTGAGCTATGGCTACACCTTC.

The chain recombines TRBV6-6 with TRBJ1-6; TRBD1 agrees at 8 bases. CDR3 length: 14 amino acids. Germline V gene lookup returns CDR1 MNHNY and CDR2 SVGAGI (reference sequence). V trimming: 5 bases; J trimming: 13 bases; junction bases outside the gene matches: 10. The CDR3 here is CASSQDREGFPLHF. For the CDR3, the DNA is TGTGCCAGCAGTCAGGACAGGGAAGGTTTCCCCCTCCACTTT.

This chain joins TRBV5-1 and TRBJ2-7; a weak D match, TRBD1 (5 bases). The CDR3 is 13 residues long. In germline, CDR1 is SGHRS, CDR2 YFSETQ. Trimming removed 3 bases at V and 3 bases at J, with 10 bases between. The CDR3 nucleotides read TGCGCCAGCAGCTCGTTAGACAGCTACGAGCAGTACTTC. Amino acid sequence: CASSSLDSYEQYF. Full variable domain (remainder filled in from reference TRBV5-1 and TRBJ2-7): KAGVTQTPRYLIKTRGQQVTLSCSPISGHRSVSWYQQTPGQGLQFLFEYFSETQRNKGNFPGRFSGRQFSNSRSEMNVSTLELGDSALYLCASSSLDSYEQYFGPGTRLTVT.

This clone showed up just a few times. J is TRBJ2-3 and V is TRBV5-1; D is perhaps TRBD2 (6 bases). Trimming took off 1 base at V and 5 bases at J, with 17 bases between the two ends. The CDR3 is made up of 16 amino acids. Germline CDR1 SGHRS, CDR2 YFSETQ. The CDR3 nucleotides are TGCGCCAGCAGCTTGTCCGGGAGCCCCCAGGGAGATACGCAGTATTTT. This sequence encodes CASSLSGSPQGDTQYF.

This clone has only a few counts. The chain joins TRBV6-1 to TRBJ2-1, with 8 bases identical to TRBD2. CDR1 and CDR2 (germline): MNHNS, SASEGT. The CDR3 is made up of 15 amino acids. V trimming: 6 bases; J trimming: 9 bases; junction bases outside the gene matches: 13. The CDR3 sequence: CASSQIAGSHGEQFF. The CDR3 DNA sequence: TGTGCCAGCAGCCAGATAGCGGGAAGTCATGGTGAGCAGTTCTTC.

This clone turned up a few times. CDR3 amino acids: CASSLEGEGLGHEQYF. CDR3 sequence (DNA): TGTGCCAGCAGCTTAGAGGGGGAGGGACTAGGCCACGAGCAGTACTTC. This chain links TRBV13 with TRBJ2-7, with 8 bases matching TRBD2. Germline V lookup: CDR1 PRHDT, CDR2 FYEKMQ (reference sequence). With 1 base clipped from V and 5 bases from J, the junction kept 10 bases outside the gene matches. CDR3 size: 16 residues.

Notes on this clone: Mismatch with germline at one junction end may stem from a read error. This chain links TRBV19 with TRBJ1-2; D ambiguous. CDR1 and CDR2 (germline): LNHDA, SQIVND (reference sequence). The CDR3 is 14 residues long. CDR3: CASSVDGSKRGYTF. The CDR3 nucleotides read TGTGCCAGTAGTGTAGACGGGAGTAAGCGTGGCTACACCTTC.

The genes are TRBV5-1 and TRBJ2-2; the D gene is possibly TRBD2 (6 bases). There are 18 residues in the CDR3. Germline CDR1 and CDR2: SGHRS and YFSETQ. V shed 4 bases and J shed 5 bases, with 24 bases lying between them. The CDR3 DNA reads TGCGCCAGCAGCCCCCTCCGTCCGGGACTTTCGTATACCGGGGAGCTGTTTTTT. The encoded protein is CASSPLRPGLSYTGELFF.

CDR3 DNA: TGTGCCAGCAGAAAAGGACAGGTCGATAGCAATCAGCCCCAGCATTTT. Encoded protein: CASRKGQVDSNQPQHF. The chain combines TRBV6-6 with TRBJ1-5, with TRBD1 identical over 7 bases. CDR3 length: 16 residues. The germline gives CDR1 MNHNY, CDR2 SVGAGI (reference sequence). V was clipped by 6 bases and J by 0 bases; unmatched bases: 8.

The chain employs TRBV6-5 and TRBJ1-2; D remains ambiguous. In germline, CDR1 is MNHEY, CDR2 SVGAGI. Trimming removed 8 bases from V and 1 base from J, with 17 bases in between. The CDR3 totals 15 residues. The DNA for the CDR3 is TGTGCCAGCTGTCGGACGGGAAATATTAACTATGGCTACACCTTC. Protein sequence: CASCRTGNINYGYTF.

In DNA, the CDR3 is TGTGCCAGCTGGCCAGCGAACACCGGGGAGCTGTTTTTT. Translating it yields CASWPANTGELFF. The V gene is TRBV6-1, the J gene TRBJ2-2, with D unclear. Per the germline V gene, CDR1 is MNHNS and CDR2 is SASEGT. V lost 8 bases, J lost 0 bases, and 7 bases lay in between. This CDR3 region has 13 residues.